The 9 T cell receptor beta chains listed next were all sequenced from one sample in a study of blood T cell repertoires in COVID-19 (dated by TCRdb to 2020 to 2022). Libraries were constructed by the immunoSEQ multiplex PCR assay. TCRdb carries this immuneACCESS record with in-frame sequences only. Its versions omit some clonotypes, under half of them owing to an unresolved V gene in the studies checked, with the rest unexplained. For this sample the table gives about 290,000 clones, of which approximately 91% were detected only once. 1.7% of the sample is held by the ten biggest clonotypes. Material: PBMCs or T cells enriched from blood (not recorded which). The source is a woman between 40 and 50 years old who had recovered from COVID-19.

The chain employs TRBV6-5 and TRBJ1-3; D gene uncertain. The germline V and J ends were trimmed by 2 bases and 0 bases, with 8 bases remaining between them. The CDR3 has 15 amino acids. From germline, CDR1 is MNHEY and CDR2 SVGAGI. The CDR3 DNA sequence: TGTGCCAGCAGTTACGGGAGATTCTCTGGAAACACCATATATTTT. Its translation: CASSYGRFSGNTIYF.

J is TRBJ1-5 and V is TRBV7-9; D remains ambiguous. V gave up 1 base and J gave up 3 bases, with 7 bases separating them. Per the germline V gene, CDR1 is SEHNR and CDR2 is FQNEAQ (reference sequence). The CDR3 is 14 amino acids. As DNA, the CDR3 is TGTGCCAGCAGCTTAGGGGCACCCAATCAGCCCCAGCATTTT. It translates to CASSLGAPNQPQHF. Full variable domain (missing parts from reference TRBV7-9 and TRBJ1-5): DTGVSQNPRHKITKRGQNVTFRCDPISEHNRLYWYRQTLGQGPEFLTYFQNEAQLEKSRLLSDRFSAERPKGSFSTLEIQRTEQGDSAMYLCASSLGAPNQPQHFGDGTRLSIL.

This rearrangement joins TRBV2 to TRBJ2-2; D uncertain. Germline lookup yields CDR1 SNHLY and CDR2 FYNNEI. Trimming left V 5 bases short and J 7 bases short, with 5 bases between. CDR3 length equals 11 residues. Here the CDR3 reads CASSFYGELFF. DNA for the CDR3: TGTGCCAGCAGTTTTTACGGGGAGCTGTTTTTT.

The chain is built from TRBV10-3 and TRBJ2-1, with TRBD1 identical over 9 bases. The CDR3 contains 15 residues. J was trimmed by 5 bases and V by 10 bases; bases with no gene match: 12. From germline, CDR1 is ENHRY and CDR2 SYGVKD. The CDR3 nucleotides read TGTGCCACTATGACCGGGACAGGGTCGAACAATGAGCAGTTCTTC. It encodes CATMTGTGSNNEQFF.

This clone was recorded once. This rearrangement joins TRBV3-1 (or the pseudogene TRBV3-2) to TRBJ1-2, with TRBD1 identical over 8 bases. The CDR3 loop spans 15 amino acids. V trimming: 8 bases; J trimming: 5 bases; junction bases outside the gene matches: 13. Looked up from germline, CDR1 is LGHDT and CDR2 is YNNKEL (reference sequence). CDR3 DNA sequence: TGTGCCAGCGGGACTCGTGGGACAGGCCCATATGGCTACACCTTC. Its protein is CASGTRGTGPYGYTF.

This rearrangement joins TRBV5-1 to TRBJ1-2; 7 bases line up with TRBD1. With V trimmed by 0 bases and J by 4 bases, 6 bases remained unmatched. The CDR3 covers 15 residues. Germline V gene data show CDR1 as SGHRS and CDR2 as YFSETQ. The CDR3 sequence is CASSLGDSRFYGYTF. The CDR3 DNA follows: TGCGCCAGCAGCTTGGGGGACAGCCGATTCTATGGCTACACCTTC.

The CDR3 sequence: CASSPRGKGTNTGELFF. The CDR3 DNA is TGTGCCAGCTCACCACGGGGGAAGGGGACTAACACCGGGGAGCTGTTTTTT. The chain carries TRBV18 and TRBJ2-2; possible D gene TRBD2, 6 bases. Trimming removed 1 base from V and 2 bases from J, with 14 bases in between. The CDR3 spans 17 residues. CDR1 is KGHSH and CDR2 is LQKENI in the germline V gene. Full variable domain (outside the CDR3, taken from reference TRBV18 and TRBJ2-2): NAGVMQNPRHLVRRRGQEARLRCSPMKGHSHVYWYRQLPEEGLKFMVYLQKENIIDESGMPKERFSAEFPKEGPSILRIQQVVRGDSAAYFCASSPRGKGTNTGELFFGEGSRLTVL.

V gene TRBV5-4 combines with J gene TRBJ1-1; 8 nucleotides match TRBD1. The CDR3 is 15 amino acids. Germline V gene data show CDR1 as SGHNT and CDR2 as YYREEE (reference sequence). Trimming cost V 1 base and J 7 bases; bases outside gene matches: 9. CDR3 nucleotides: TGTGCCAGCAGCTTGCGAAAGGCAGGGGGCTTTGAAGCTTTCTTT. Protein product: CASSLRKAGGFEAFF.

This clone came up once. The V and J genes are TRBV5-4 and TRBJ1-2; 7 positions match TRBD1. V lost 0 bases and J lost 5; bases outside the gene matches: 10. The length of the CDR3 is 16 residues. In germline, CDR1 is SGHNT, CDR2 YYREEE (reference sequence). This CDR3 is CASSLGIGTGVYGYTF. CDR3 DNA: TGTGCCAGCAGCTTGGGGATCGGTACAGGGGTGTATGGCTACACCTTC.